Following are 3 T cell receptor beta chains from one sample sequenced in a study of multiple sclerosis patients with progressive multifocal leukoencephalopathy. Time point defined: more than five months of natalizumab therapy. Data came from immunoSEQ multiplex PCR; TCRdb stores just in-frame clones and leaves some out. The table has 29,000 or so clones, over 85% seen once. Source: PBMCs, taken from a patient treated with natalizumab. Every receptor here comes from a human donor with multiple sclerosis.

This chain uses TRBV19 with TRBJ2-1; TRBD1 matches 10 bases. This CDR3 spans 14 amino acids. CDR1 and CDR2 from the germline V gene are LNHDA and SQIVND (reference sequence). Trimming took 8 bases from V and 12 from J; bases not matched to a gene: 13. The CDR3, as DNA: TGTGCCAGTGGGGACCGGGACAGGGGAAGTCGGCAGTTCTTC. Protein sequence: CASGDRDRGSRQFF.

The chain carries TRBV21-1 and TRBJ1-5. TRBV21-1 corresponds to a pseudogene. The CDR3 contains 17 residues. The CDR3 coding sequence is TGTGCCAGCAGCGTTAGCAGGGACTCTCATAGCAATCAGCCCCAGCATTTT. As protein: CASSVSRDSHSNQPQHF.

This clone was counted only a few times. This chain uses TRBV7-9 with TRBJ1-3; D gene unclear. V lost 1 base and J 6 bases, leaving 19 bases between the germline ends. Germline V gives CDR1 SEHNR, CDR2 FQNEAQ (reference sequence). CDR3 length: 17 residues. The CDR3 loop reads CASSLDWALEAQNTIYF. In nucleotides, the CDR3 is TGTGCCAGCAGCTTAGATTGGGCTTTAGAAGCCCAAAACACCATATATTTT.